The clone carrying this TCR beta chain came up a few times. This record belongs to a study of identical twins. Through template switching, a universal primer site was introduced, and the cDNA contained unique molecular identifiers. TCRdb re-called the 5' RACE reads with MiXCR, one entry per CDR3 protein. The sample has some 790,000 distinct CDR3 sequences, about 20% seen once; the top ten hold around 14%. The CDR3 length is 16 residues. Germline-derived CDR1 and CDR2 are SGHRS and YFSETQ. V lost 0 bases and J lost 1, with 12 bases in between. The same specimen was also included in a second study, on T cells expressing NK-cell markers. As reported in that work: Seven HCMV-seropositive donors and one seronegative donor made up the eight sequenced donors.

The receptor was isolated from a woman under 30 in good health. The chain employs TRBV5-1 and TRBJ2-3, with D possibly matching TRBD1 (6 bases). What was sequenced was PBMCs. CDR3 residues: CASSLGTDLRTDTQYF. For the CDR3, the DNA is TGCGCCAGCAGCTTGGGGACAGATCTGCGCACAGATACGCAGTATTTT.